This T cell receptor beta chain was documented in a study of blood T cells in healthy people across ages. On this clonotype: What it binds is not known. A read error may produce the germline difference seen at one junction end.

Alongside a J-beta primer mix, a sample-barcoded 5' primer served in a second PCR lasting about 7 to 11 cycles. At least 2.5 million CDR3-containing paired-end reads were obtained per sample. One entry per CDR3 protein, called by TCRdb with MiXCR from the 5' RACE reads. The table includes hundreds of thousands of distinct CDR3 sequences, 49% detected once. Researchers isolated at least 7 million PBMCs per sample. CDR3 length: 11 amino acids. Overall study results and limits: Older individuals had lower TCR beta diversity per million T cells (the decline was roughly linear).

The sequenced sample was blood. The genes are TRBV12-3 or TRBV12-4 and TRBJ1-1; D is ambiguous. This receptor was taken from a woman aged 55-69 years in good health. The CDR3 coding sequence is TGTGCCAGCACCTCTCGTACTGAAGTTTTCTTT. Amino acids: CASTSRTEVFF.